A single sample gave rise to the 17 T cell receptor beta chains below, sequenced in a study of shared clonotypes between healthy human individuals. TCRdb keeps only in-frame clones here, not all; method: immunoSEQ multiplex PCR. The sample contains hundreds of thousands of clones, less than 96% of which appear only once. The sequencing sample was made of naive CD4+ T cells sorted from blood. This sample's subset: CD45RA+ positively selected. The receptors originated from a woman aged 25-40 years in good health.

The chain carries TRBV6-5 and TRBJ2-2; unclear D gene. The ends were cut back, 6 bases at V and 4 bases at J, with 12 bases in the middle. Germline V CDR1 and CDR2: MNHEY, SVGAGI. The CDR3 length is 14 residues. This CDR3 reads CASSRSPGTGELFF. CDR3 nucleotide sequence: TGTGCCAGCAGCCGAAGTCCGGGCACCGGGGAGCTGTTTTTT.

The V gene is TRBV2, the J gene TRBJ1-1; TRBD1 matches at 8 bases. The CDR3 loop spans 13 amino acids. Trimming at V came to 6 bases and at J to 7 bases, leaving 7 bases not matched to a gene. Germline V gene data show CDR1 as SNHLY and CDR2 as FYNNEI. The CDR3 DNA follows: TGTGCCAGCAGGTACAGGGGGAAGGGTGAAGCTTTCTTT. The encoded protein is CASRYRGKGEAFF. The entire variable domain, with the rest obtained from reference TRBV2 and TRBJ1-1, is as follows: EPEVTQTPSHQVTQMGQEVILRCVPISNHLYFYWYRQILGQKVEFLVSFYNNEISEKSEIFDDQFSVERPDGSNFTLKIRSTKLEDSAMYFCASRYRGKGEAFFGQGTRLTVV.

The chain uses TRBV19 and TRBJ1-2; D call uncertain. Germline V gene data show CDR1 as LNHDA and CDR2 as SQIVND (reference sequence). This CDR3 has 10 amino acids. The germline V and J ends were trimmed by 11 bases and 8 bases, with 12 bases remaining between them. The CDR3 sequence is CASWLGGYTF. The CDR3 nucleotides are TGTGCCTCGTGGCTCGGCGGCTACACCTTC.

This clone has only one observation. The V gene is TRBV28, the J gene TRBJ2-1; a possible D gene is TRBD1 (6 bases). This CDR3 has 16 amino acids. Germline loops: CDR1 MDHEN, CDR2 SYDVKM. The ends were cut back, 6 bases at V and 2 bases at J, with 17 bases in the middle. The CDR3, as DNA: TGTGCCAGCAGCTCCGCTACAGGGAAAGCCTACAATGAGCAGTTCTTC. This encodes CASSSATGKAYNEQFF.

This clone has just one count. CDR3 sequence reads: CASSKAEAGQVNQPQHF. The CDR3 DNA follows: TGTGCCAGCAGCAAAGCGGAAGCTGGACAGGTCAATCAGCCCCAGCATTTT. V gene TRBV21-1 combines with J gene TRBJ1-5; TRBD1 is taken as the D call from the table, unchecked against the DNA. TRBV21-1 is tagged as a pseudogene. The CDR3 is made up of 17 amino acids.

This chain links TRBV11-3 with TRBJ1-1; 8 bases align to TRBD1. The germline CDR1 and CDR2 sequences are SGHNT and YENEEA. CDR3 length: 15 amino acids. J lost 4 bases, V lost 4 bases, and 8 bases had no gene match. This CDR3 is CASSSNGQGPTEAFF. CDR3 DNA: TGTGCCAGCAGCTCCAACGGACAGGGTCCCACTGAAGCTTTCTTT.

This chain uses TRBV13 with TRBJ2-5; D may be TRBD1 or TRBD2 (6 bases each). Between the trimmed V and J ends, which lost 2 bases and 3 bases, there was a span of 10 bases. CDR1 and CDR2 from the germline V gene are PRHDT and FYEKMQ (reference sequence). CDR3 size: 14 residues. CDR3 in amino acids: CASSLWGAEETQYF. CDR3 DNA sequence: TGTGCCAGCAGCTTATGGGGGGCGGAAGAGACCCAGTACTTC.

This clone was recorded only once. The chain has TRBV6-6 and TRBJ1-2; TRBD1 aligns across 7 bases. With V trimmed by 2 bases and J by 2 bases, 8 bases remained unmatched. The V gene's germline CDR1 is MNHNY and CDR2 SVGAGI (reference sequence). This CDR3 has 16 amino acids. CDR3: CASSYVSGQLNYGYTF. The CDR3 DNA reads TGTGCCAGCAGTTACGTATCGGGACAGCTAAACTATGGCTACACCTTC.

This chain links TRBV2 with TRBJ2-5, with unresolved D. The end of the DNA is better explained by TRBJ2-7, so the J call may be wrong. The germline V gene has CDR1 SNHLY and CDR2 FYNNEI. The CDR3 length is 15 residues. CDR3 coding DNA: TGTGCCAGCAGTCCGGGTCCAAAAGATAACTACGAGCAGTACTTC. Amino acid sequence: CASSPGPKDNYEQYF.

The CDR3 DNA reads as TGTGCCAGCAGCTTAGGGACTAGCGGGAGCACCGAGCAGTACTTC. Protein product: CASSLGTSGSTEQYF. The chain carries TRBV7-6 and TRBJ2-7, with TRBD2 identical over 13 bases. Losses at the gene ends were 1 base for V and 6 bases for J; bases not matched to a gene: 3. The germline gives CDR1 SGHVS, CDR2 FNYEAQ. The CDR3 runs 15 residues. Full variable domain (outside the CDR3, taken from reference TRBV7-6 and TRBJ2-7): GAGVSQSPRYKVTKRGQDVALRCDPISGHVSLYWYRQALGQGPEFLTYFNYEAQQDKSGLPNDRFSAERPEGSISTLTIQRTEQRDSAMYRCASSLGTSGSTEQYFGPGTRLTVT.

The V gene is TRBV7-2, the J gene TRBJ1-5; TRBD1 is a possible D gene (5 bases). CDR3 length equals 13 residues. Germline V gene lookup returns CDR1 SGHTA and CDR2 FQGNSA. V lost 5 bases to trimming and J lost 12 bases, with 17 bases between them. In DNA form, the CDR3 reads TGTGCCAGCAGCGCCTCCCCGCGGGGACTCCAGCATTTT. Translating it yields CASSASPRGLQHF.

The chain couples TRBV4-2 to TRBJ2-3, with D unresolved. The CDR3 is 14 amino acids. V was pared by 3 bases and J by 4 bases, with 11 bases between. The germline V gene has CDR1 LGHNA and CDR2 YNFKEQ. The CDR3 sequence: CASSQSLVADTQYF. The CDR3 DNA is TGTGCCAGCAGCCAGTCCTTAGTGGCAGATACGCAGTATTTT.

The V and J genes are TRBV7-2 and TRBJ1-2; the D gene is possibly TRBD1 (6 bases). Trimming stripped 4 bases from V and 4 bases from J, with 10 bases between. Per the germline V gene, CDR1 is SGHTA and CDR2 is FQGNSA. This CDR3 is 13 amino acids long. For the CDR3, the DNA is TGTGCCAGCAGCTCCAAGACAGGCTATGGCTACACCTTC. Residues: CASSSKTGYGYTF.

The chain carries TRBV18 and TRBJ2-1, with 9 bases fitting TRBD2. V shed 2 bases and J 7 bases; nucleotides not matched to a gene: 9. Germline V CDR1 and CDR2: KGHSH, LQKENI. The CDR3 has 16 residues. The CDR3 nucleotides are TGTGCCAGCTCACCAGGCGGGAGGGCCTTCGGGAATGAGCAGTTCTTC. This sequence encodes CASSPGGRAFGNEQFF.

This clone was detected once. The CDR3 loop is CASSPDIGANEQYF. Written as DNA, the CDR3 is TGCGCCAGCAGCCCCGACATAGGGGCAAACGAGCAGTACTTC. The chain links TRBV5-1 to TRBJ2-7; possible D gene TRBD1, 5 bases. The CDR3 covers 14 residues. In germline, CDR1 is SGHRS, CDR2 YFSETQ. Trimming took 4 bases from V and 5 from J, leaving 16 bases between them.

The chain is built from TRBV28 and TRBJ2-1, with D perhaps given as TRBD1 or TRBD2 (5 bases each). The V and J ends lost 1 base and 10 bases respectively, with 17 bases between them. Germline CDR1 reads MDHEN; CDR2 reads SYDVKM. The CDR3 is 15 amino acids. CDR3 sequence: CASSLYGATIGEQFF. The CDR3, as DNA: TGTGCCAGCAGTTTATACGGGGCCACCATCGGAGAGCAGTTCTTC. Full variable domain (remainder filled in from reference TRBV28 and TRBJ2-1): DVKVTQSSRYLVKRTGEKVFLECVQDMDHENMFWYRQDPGLGLRLIYFSYDVKMKEKGDIPEGYSVSREKKERFSLILESASTNQTSMYLCASSLYGATIGEQFFGPGTRLTVL.

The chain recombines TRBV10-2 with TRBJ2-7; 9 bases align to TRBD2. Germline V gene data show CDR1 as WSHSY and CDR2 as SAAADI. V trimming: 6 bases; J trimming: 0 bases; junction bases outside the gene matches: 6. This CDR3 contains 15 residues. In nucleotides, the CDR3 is TGCGCCAGCAGCTATAGCGGGGGACGCTCCTACGAGCAGTACTTC. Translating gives CASSYSGGRSYEQYF.